The entry that follows covers one T cell receptor beta chain sequence. Its antigen is still unknown. The data were taken from a study of T cell responses to AZD1222 COVID-19 vaccine. The overall study: Second-dose timings of about 4 or about 12 weeks were pooled.

Unmatched junction bases numbered 9, after V lost 5 bases and J lost 2 bases. The germline V gene has CDR1 MDHEN and CDR2 SYDVKM. The CDR3 runs 15 residues. Broader study findings: It should be noted that donors were predominantly white British and more often female, and clonal diversity was possibly underestimated. Baseline seropositives among AZD1222 recipients totaled only five or six.

The protocol was immunoSEQ multiplex PCR, while the TCRdb copy is restricted to in-frame clones and leaves out a portion. The sample shows around 150,000 clones, approximately 90% of them seen only once. The genes are TRBV28 and TRBJ2-7, with TRBD1 matching 7 bases. This receptor was taken from an adult in good health. This sample comprised peripheral blood, obtained on day 0 of AZD1222 vaccination. CDR3 nucleotide sequence: TGTGCCAGCAGTCCGGGGACAGCTATCCCCTACGAGCAGTACTTC. This translates into CASSPGTAIPYEQYF.